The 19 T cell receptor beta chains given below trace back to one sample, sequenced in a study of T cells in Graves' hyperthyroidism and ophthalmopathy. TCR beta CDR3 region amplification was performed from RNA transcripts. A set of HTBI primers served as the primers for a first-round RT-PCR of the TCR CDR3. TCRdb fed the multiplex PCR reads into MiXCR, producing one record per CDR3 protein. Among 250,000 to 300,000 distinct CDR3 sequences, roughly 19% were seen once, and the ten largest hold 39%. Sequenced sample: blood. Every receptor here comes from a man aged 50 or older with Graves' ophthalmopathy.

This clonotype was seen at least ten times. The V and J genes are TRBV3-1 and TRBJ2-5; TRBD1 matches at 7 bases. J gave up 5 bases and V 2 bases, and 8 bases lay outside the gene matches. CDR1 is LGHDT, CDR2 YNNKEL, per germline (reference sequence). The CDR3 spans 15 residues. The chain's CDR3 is CASSQLPRGQETQYF. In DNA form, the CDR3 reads TGTGCCAGCAGCCAACTCCCTAGGGGACAGGAGACCCAGTACTTC.

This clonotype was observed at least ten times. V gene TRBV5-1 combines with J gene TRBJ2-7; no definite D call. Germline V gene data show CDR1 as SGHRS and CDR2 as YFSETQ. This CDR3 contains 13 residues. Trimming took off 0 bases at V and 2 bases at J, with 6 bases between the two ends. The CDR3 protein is CASSLDRPYEQYF. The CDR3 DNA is TGCGCCAGCAGCTTGGATCGCCCCTACGAGCAGTACTTC.

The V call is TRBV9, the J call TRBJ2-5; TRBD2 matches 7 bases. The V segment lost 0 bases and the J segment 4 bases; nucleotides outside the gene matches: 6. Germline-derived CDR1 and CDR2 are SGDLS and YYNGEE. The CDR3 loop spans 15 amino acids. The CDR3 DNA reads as TGTGCCAGCAGCGTAGACCCAGCGGGAAGAGAGACCCAGTACTTC. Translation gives CASSVDPAGRETQYF.

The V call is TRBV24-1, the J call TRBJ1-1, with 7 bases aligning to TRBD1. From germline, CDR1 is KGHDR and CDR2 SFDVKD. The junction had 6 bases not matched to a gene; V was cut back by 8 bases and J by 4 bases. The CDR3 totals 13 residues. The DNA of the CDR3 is TGTGCCACCAAGGGGGCCGCGGGCACTGAAGCTTTCTTT. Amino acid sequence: CATKGAAGTEAFF.

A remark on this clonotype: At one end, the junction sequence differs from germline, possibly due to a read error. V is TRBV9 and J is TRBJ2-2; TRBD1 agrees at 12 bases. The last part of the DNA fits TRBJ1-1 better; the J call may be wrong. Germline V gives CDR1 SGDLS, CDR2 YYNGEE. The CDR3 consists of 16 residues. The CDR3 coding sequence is TGTGCCAGCAGCGTGGGGACAGGGGGCGCGGGGACTGGAGCTTTCTTT. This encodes CASSVGTGGAGTGAFF.

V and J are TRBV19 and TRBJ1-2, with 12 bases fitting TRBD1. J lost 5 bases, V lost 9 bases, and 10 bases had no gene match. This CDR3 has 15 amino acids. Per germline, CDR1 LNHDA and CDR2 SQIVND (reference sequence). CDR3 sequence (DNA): TGTGCCAGCTCCTCCGGGACAGGGGGCTCATATGGCTACACCTTC. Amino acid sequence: CASSSGTGGSYGYTF.

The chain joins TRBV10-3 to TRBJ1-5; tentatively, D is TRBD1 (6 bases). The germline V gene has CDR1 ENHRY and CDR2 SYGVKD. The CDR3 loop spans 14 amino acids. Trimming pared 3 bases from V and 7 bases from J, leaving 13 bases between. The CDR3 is CAISERQDWQPQHF. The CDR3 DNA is TGTGCCATCAGTGAACGACAGGACTGGCAGCCCCAGCATTTT.

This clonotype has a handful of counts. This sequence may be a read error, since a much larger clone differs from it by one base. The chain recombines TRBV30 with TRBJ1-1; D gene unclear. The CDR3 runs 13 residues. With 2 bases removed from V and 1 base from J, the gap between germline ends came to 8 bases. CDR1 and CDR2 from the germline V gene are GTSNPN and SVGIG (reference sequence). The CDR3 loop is CAWSLVGNTEAFF. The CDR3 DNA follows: TGTGCCTGGAGTTTGGTGGGGAACACTGAAGCTTTCTTT.

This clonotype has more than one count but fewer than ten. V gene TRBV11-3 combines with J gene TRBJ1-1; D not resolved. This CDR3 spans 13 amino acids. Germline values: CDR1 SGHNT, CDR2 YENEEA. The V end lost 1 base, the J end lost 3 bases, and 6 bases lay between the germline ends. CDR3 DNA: TGTGCCAGCAGCTTAGGCCTCCACACTGAAGCTTTCTTT. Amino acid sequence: CASSLGLHTEAFF.

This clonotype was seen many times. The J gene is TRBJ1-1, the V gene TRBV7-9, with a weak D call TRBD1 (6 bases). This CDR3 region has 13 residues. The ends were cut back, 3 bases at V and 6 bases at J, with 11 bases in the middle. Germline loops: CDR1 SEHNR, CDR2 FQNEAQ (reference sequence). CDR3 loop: CASSFLDRSEAFF. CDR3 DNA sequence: TGTGCCAGCAGCTTTCTGGACAGATCTGAAGCTTTCTTT.

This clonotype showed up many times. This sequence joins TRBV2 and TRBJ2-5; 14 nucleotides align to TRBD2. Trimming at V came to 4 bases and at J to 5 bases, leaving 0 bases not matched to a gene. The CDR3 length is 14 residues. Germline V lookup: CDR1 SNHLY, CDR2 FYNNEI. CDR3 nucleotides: TGTGCCAGCAGTGGGACTAGCGGGAGGGAGACCCAGTACTTC. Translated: CASSGTSGRETQYF.

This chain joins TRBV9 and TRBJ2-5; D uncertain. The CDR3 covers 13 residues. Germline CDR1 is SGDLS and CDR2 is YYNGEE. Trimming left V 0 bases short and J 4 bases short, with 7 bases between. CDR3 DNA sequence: TGTGCCAGCAGCGTAGATGAGCGAGAGACCCAGTACTTC. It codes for CASSVDERETQYF.

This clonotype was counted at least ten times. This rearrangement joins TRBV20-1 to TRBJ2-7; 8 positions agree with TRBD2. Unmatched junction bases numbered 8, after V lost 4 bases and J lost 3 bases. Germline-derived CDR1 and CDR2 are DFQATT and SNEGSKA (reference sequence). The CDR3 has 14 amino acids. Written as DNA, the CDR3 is TGCAGTGCTATCTCGCGGGGGGAGGTCTACGAGCAGTACTTC. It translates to CSAISRGEVYEQYF.

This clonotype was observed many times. CDR3 region: CASSQRRGIEQYF. The CDR3 DNA is TGTGCCAGCAGCCAAAGGAGGGGTATCGAGCAGTACTTC. The rearrangement joins TRBV3-1 to TRBJ2-7; possible D gene TRBD2, 6 bases. The germline V gene encodes CDR1 LGHDT and CDR2 YNNKEL (reference sequence). The CDR3 is 13 amino acids. Trimming took 2 bases from V and 6 from J, leaving 11 bases between them.

This CDR3 reads CAISGADRVNEAFF. The CDR3 coding sequence is TGTGCCATCAGTGGGGCGGACAGGGTAAATGAAGCTTTCTTT. The chain carries TRBV10-3 and TRBJ1-1; TRBD1 agrees at 8 bases. J was trimmed by 7 bases and V by 4 bases; bases with no gene match: 8. CDR1 ENHRY and CDR2 SYGVKD come from the germline V gene. The CDR3 loop spans 14 amino acids.

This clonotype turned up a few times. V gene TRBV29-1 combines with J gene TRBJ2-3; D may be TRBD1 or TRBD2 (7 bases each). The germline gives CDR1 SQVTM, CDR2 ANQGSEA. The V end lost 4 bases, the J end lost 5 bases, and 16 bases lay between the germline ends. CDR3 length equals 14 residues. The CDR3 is CSVVGARGGDTQYF. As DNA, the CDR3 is TGCAGCGTTGTTGGTGCCAGGGGGGGAGATACGCAGTATTTT.

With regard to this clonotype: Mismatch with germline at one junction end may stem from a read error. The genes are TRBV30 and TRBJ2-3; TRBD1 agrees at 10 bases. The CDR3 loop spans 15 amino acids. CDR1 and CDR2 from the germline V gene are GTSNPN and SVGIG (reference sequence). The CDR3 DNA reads TGTGCCCGGAGTGCCGAGACAGGGGGCGCAAATACGCAGTATTTT. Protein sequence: CARSAETGGANTQYF.

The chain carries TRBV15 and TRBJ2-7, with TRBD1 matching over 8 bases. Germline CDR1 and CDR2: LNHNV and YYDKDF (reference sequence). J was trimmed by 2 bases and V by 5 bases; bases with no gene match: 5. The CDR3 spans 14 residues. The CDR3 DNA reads TGTGCCACCAGCTACCGGGACAGGCCCTACGAGCAGTACTTC. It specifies CATSYRDRPYEQYF.

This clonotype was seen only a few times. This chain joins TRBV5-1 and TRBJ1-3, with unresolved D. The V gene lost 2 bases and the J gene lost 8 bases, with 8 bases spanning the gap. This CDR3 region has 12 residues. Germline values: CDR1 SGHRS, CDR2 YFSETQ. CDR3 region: CASSFAGDTIYF. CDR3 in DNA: TGCGCCAGCAGCTTTGCAGGAGACACCATATATTTT.